This is a list of T cell receptor beta chains from one sample in a study of prognosis after radiotherapy for stage I lung cancer. TCRdb redid the calling of the multiplex PCR reads with MiXCR, one entry per CDR3 protein. The profile shows fewer than 20,000 distinct CDR3 sequences, about 15% of them singletons. The sample consisted of PBMCs, taken before or after stereotactic body radiation therapy (not recorded which). These receptors were taken from a donor over 45 with non-small cell lung cancer. Each CDR3 is given with its conserved first and last residue. The D gene is left open where the match is weak. Rows may omit the clone size; those that give it use once, few, many or a size class.

TRBV6-2/TRBV6-3	-	TRBJ2-1	many	CASGAGPNSYNEQFF	TGTGCCAGCGGGGCAGGACCTAACTCCTACAATGAGCAGTTCTTC
TRBV2	-	TRBJ2-7	medium-sized	CASSADRYSYEQYF	TGTGCCAGCAGTGCGGATCGATACTCCTACGAGCAGTACTTC
TRBV25-1	-	TRBJ2-3	many	CASSDLGETFRDTDTQYF	TGTGCCAGCAGTGATCTTGGTGAGACATTCCGGGATACGGATACGCAGTATTTT
TRBV28	TRBD1	TRBJ1-5	many	CASSFGTGNQPQHF	TGTGCCAGCTCCTTCGGGACAGGCAATCAGCCCCAGCATTTT
TRBV28	TRBD2	TRBJ2-5	many	CASRDQGGETQYF	TGTGCCAGCAGGGATCAGGGAGGGGAGACCCAGTACTTC
TRBV11-2	-	TRBJ2-2	many	CASSFWTAFNTGELFF	TGTGCCAGCAGCTTCTGGACAGCCTTTAACACCGGGGAGCTGTTTTTT
TRBV18	TRBD1	TRBJ1-1	many	CASSPDRMNTEAFF	TGTGCCAGCTCGCCGGACAGGATGAACACTGAAGCTTTCTTT
TRBV6-2/TRBV6-3	-	TRBJ1-6	-	CASSEYGLGAFSSYNSPLHF	TGTGCCAGCAGTGAATACGGCCTCGGGGCCTTTAGCTCCTATAACTCACCCCTCCACTTT
TRBV6-1	-	TRBJ1-3	many	CASRGQRISGNTIYF	TGTGCCAGCAGAGGGCAGAGAATCTCTGGAAACACCATATATTTT
TRBV6-5	TRBD1	TRBJ1-2	many	CASSYNRDRTGNYGYTF	TGTGCCAGCAGTTACAATCGCGACCGGACAGGGAACTATGGCTACACCTTC
TRBV29-1	TRBD2	TRBJ2-1	few	CSVTGTSGRGGNEQFF	TGCAGCGTAACCGGGACTAGCGGGAGAGGGGGCAATGAGCAGTTCTTC
TRBV3-1	-	TRBJ2-1	many	CASSQDHGARGPTPFF	TGTGCCAGCAGCCAAGATCACGGGGCCAGGGGTCCTACCCCGTTCTTC
TRBV7-6	-	TRBJ2-1	many	CASSQTGIFDEQFF	TGTGCCAGCAGCCAAACAGGGATTTTCGATGAGCAGTTCTTC
TRBV12-3/TRBV12-4	-	TRBJ2-7	many	CASSLGPEGEQYF	TGTGCCAGCAGTTTAGGTCCGGAAGGCGAGCAGTACTTC
TRBV10-2	-	TRBJ1-4	many	CASSEPGEGTNEKLFF	TGCGCCAGCAGTGAGCCGGGAGAGGGAACTAATGAAAAACTGTTTTTT
TRBV6-2/TRBV6-3	-	TRBJ2-5	many	CASSYMGAYQETQYF	TGTGCCAGCAGTTACATGGGGGCGTACCAAGAGACCCAGTACTTC
TRBV28	-	TRBJ1-2	many	CASSLGDRTYGYTF	TGTGCCAGCAGTTTAGGCGACAGGACCTATGGCTACACCTTC
TRBV7-2	TRBD1	TRBJ1-1	many	CASSLPDRGMNTEAFF	TGTGCCAGCAGCTTACCGGACAGGGGGATGAACACTGAAGCTTTCTTT
TRBV7-6	-	TRBJ2-6	many	CASSLYTTGANVLTF	TGTGCCAGCAGCTTGTATACAACTGGGGCCAACGTCCTGACTTTC
TRBV20-1	TRBD1	TRBJ1-3	many	CSARVGTGDARSSGNTIYF	TGCAGTGCTAGAGTCGGGACAGGGGACGCTAGGAGCTCTGGAAACACCATATATTTT
TRBV30	TRBD1	TRBJ1-2	many	CAWSPGQSFYGYTF	TGTGCCTGGAGTCCGGGACAGAGTTTCTATGGCTACACCTTC
TRBV7-6	TRBD1	TRBJ2-1	many	CASSNRQGGSSYNEQFF	TGTGCCAGCAGCAACCGACAGGGTGGGTCTTCGTACAATGAGCAGTTCTTC
TRBV5-5	-	TRBJ2-1	many	CASSIDQGTYNEQFF	TGTGCCAGCAGCATCGACCAGGGAACCTACAATGAGCAGTTCTTC
TRBV24-1	TRBD2	TRBJ2-1	many	CATSKTSGARSSYNEQFF	TGTGCCACCAGTAAAACTAGCGGGGCCCGAAGCTCCTACAATGAGCAGTTCTTC
TRBV24-1	TRBD1	TRBJ1-2	many	CATSPRQGSYGYTF	TGTGCCACCAGTCCCCGACAGGGATCCTATGGCTACACCTTC
TRBV18	-	TRBJ2-3	many	CASSPLIAEPTDTQYF	TGTGCCAGCTCACCTTTAATAGCGGAACCTACAGATACGCAGTATTTT
TRBV9	-	TRBJ1-3	many	CASSVGGITGNTIYF	TGTGCCAGCAGCGTAGGCGGGATTACTGGAAACACCATATATTTT
TRBV20-1	-	TRBJ2-2	many	CSARSLLRNTGELFF	TGCAGTGCTAGATCTCTCCTGAGGAACACCGGGGAGCTGTTTTTT
TRBV20-1	TRBD1	TRBJ1-5	many	CSPTGGRNQPQHF	TGCAGTCCCACAGGGGGCCGCAATCAGCCCCAGCATTTT
TRBV24-1	-	TRBJ2-5	many	CATSAIGPPGQETQYF	TGTGCCACCAGTGCCATCGGGCCGCCTGGCCAAGAGACCCAGTACTTC
TRBV6-1	TRBD2	TRBJ2-5	many	CASGDGGGIQETQYF	TGTGCCAGCGGAGATGGGGGGGGTATCCAAGAGACCCAGTACTTC
TRBV3-1	-	TRBJ2-5	many	CASSLQETQYF	TGTGCCAGCAGCCTGCAAGAGACCCAGTACTTC
TRBV4-3	-	TRBJ1-4	many	CASSQGSRSNEKLFF	TGCGCCAGCAGCCAAGGGTCCAGATCTAATGAAAAACTGTTTTTT
TRBV4-1	TRBD2	TRBJ2-3	many	CASKLAGDRTDTQYF	TGCGCCAGCAAACTAGCGGGCGACCGCACAGATACGCAGTATTTT
TRBV27	-	TRBJ1-4	-	CASSLSWGGKLFF	TGTGCCAGCAGTTTATCGTGGGGGGGGAAACTGTTTTTT
TRBV24-1	TRBD1	TRBJ1-2	medium-sized	CATSDGTGPRGDYGYTF	TGTGCCACCAGTGATGGGACAGGGCCCCGGGGCGACTATGGCTACACCTTC
TRBV27	-	TRBJ2-7	many	CASRASLLSYEQYF	TGTGCCAGCAGAGCGTCCCTACTCTCCTACGAGCAGTACTTC